This passage covers 22 T cell receptor beta chains from one sample sequenced in a study of T-cell memory formation after mild COVID-19. MiXCR was run by TCRdb on the 5' RACE reads, yielding one entry per CDR3 protein. The sample lists over 120,000 distinct CDR3 sequences, around 27% occurring once. The sample consisted of PBMCs or a T cell subset sorted from them (not recorded which). The origin of the receptors is an adult woman who had mild COVID-19 (a few samples of this study predate the infection). Cell type and time point are not known.

There are many counts of this clonotype. V usage is TRBV7-9 and J usage is TRBJ2-1, with TRBD2 identical over 7 bases. J was trimmed by 8 bases and V by 3 bases; bases with no gene match: 10. Per the germline V gene, CDR1 is SEHNR and CDR2 is FQNEAQ (reference sequence). The CDR3 extends over 15 amino acids. CDR3 protein: CASSFSSRELHEQFF. CDR3 DNA sequence: TGTGCCAGCAGCTTTAGTTCGCGGGAGCTACATGAGCAGTTCTTC.

The gene calls are TRBV7-9 and TRBJ2-2; TRBD1 might be the D (6 bases). The CDR3 spans 18 residues. Trimming removed 5 bases from V and 1 base from J, with 20 bases in between. Germline V lookup: CDR1 SEHNR, CDR2 FQNEAQ (reference sequence). The CDR3 DNA sequence: TGTGCCAGCAGCCTCCAACCTATGACAGGACGGAACACCGGGGAGCTGTTTTTT. Its translation is CASSLQPMTGRNTGELFF. The variable domain in full, completed from reference TRBV7-9 and TRBJ2-2, reads DTGVSQNPRHKITKRGQNVTFRCDPISEHNRLYWYRQTLGQGPEFLTYFQNEAQLEKSRLLSDRFSAERPKGSFSTLEIQRTEQGDSAMYLCASSLQPMTGRNTGELFFGEGSRLTVL.

V usage is TRBV11-2 and J usage is TRBJ2-3; tentative D call: TRBD1 (6 bases). Trimming pared 5 bases from V and 4 bases from J, leaving 10 bases between. In germline, CDR1 is SGHAT, CDR2 FQNNGV. CDR3 length equals 13 residues. CDR3 region: CASSPGVPDTQYF. CDR3 nucleotide sequence: TGTGCCAGCAGCCCAGGGGTGCCAGATACGCAGTATTTT.

In this sample, this clonotype turned up a few times. This chain connects TRBV5-6 to TRBJ2-7; weak D call: TRBD2 (7 bases). Germline-derived CDR1 and CDR2 are SGHDT and YYEEEE. The CDR3 consists of 14 residues. Trimming pared 2 bases from V and 4 bases from J, leaving 13 bases between. The CDR3 here is CASSFSGDYYEQYF. The CDR3 bases are TGTGCCAGCAGCTTTTCAGGGGACTATTACGAGCAGTACTTC.

This clonotype occurred a few times. This sequence joins TRBV15 and TRBJ2-5; a weak D match, TRBD1 (5 bases). There are 14 residues in the CDR3. The germline V gene encodes CDR1 LNHNV and CDR2 YYDKDF (reference sequence). The V and J ends lost 4 bases and 2 bases respectively, with 11 bases between them. The DNA for the CDR3 is TGTGCCACCAGCATTGATAGGACACAAGAGACCCAGTACTTC. Translated, it gives CATSIDRTQETQYF.

The chain is built from TRBV29-1 and TRBJ1-1, with 8 bases aligning to TRBD1. CDR1 and CDR2 (germline): SQVTM, ANQGSEA. With V trimmed by 6 bases and J by 10 bases, 4 bases remained unmatched. The CDR3 totals 10 residues. Here the CDR3 DNA reads TGCAGCGTCCAGACAGGGGTAGCTTTCTTT. It codes for CSVQTGVAFF.

V gene TRBV25-1 combines with J gene TRBJ1-3; D gene unclear. The germline V and J ends were trimmed by 6 bases and 0 bases, with 3 bases remaining between them. The germline V gene encodes CDR1 MGHDK and CDR2 SYGVNS. This CDR3 has 12 amino acids. CDR3 bases: TGTGCCAGCAGGCCCTCTGGAAACACCATATATTTT. Its translation: CASRPSGNTIYF.

This clonotype appeared a few times. The gene calls are TRBV7-2 and TRBJ2-5; no clear D gene. Germline assignment: CDR1 SGHTA and CDR2 FQGNSA. The CDR3 contains 14 residues. V dropped 3 bases and J dropped 3 bases, with 11 bases sitting between them. The CDR3 nucleotides are TGTGCCAGCAGCTTGGCGTGGTTGGAAGAGACCCAGTACTTC. Translating it yields CASSLAWLEETQYF. The full variable domain, with the rest looked up from reference TRBV7-2 and TRBJ2-5, is GAGVSQSPSNKVTEKGKDVELRCDPISGHTALYWYRQSLGQGLEFLIYFQGNSAPDKSGLPSDRFSAERTGGSVSTLTIQRTQQEDSAVYLCASSLAWLEETQYFGPGTRLLVL.

The chain carries TRBV15 and TRBJ2-7; 11 bases align to TRBD1. The germline CDR1 and CDR2 sequences are LNHNV and YYDKDF (reference sequence). Trimming took 9 bases from V and 4 from J; bases not matched to a gene: 8. This CDR3 region has 14 residues. CDR3 loop: CATSAGTGGYEQYF. DNA for the CDR3: TGTGCCACAAGTGCTGGGACAGGGGGTTACGAGCAGTACTTC.

V usage is TRBV7-9 and J usage is TRBJ2-3; no reliable D call. V was pared by 0 bases and J by 2 bases, with 12 bases between. Germline V gives CDR1 SEHNR, CDR2 FQNEAQ (reference sequence). This CDR3 is 16 amino acids long. The CDR3 DNA is TGTGCCAGCAGCTTAGCGCCGTCCCCTCTCACAGATACGCAGTATTTT. Translation gives CASSLAPSPLTDTQYF.

At least ten counts were recorded for this clonotype. V usage is TRBV29-1 and J usage is TRBJ2-1; 8 bases are a match to TRBD1. This CDR3 region has 15 residues. After removal of 5 bases from V and 2 bases from J, the junction contained 8 bases not matched to a gene. Germline CDR1 and CDR2: SQVTM and ANQGSEA. The CDR3 DNA reads as TGCAGCGTTCAGCTGGACAGGGTAACCTACAATGAGCAGTTCTTC. Its protein product is CSVQLDRVTYNEQFF.

There are many counts of this clonotype. The rearrangement joins TRBV9 to TRBJ1-1, with D tentatively TRBD1 (5 bases). This CDR3 is 16 amino acids long. From germline, CDR1 is SGDLS and CDR2 YYNGEE. Trimming removed 0 bases at V and 3 bases at J, with 15 bases between. CDR3: CASSVDGTPGDTEAFF. CDR3 coding DNA: TGTGCCAGCAGCGTAGATGGGACCCCAGGAGACACTGAAGCTTTCTTT.

This clonotype was seen a handful of times. The chain links TRBV5-1 to TRBJ2-1; D uncertain. CDR1 is SGHRS and CDR2 is YFSETQ in the germline V gene. V was trimmed by 0 bases and J by 3 bases, leaving 10 bases between them. There are 15 residues in the CDR3. The CDR3 loop reads CASSLADGIYNEQFF. The CDR3 DNA reads TGCGCCAGCAGCTTGGCGGACGGAATCTACAATGAGCAGTTCTTC. Variable domain in full (rest from reference TRBV5-1 and TRBJ2-1): KAGVTQTPRYLIKTRGQQVTLSCSPISGHRSVSWYQQTPGQGLQFLFEYFSETQRNKGNFPGRFSGRQFSNSRSEMNVSTLELGDSALYLCASSLADGIYNEQFFGPGTRLTVL.

The CDR3 DNA reads as TGTGCCAGCTTTCCTCCGGGACTAGCGGATAAAAACATTCAGTACTTC. The encoded protein is CASFPPGLADKNIQYF. The rearrangement joins TRBV7-9 to TRBJ2-4; 11 bases fit TRBD2. The germline V gene encodes CDR1 SEHNR and CDR2 FQNEAQ (reference sequence). The junction had 10 bases not matched to a gene; V was cut back by 8 bases and J by 4 bases. The CDR3 runs 16 residues.

This clonotype was seen a few times. V gene TRBV7-6 combines with J gene TRBJ2-1; D gene unclear. The CDR3 totals 11 residues. V gave up 8 bases and J gave up 7 bases, with 9 bases separating them. Looked up from germline, CDR1 is SGHVS and CDR2 is FNYEAQ. The chain's CDR3 is CASASENEQFF. The CDR3 DNA reads as TGTGCCAGCGCGTCGGAAAATGAGCAGTTCTTC.

This clonotype is a singleton in its sample. This rearrangement joins TRBV12-3 or TRBV12-4 to TRBJ2-4; TRBD1 is a possible D gene (7 bases). The CDR3 length is 15 residues. The V gene lost 8 bases and the J gene lost 1 base, with 15 bases spanning the gap. CDR3 amino acids: CASDAPGGAKNIQYF. The CDR3 region has the DNA TGTGCCAGCGACGCTCCAGGGGGGGCCAAAAACATTCAGTACTTC.

This clonotype has just one count. The chain carries TRBV30 and TRBJ2-7; D gene unclear. V was clipped by 0 bases and J by 7 bases, with 13 bases between them. This CDR3 spans 13 amino acids. Germline V gene data show CDR1 as GTSNPN and CDR2 as SVGIG (reference sequence). Here the CDR3 DNA reads TGTGCCTGGAGTGTAACGGTCGCCGGAGAGCAGTACTTC. Translating it yields CAWSVTVAGEQYF.

In its sample, this clonotype was seen a few times. In DNA, the CDR3 is TGTGCCAGCAGTTACTCAAGAGCGGGAGGATGGACCGGGGAGCTGTTTTTT. Its protein product is CASSYSRAGGWTGELFF. The chain links TRBV6-5 to TRBJ2-2, with 9 positions matching TRBD2. CDR1 MNHEY and CDR2 SVGAGI come from the germline V gene. This CDR3 region has 17 residues. V dropped 0 bases and J dropped 5; count of bases not matched to a gene: 7.

The gene calls are TRBV7-8 and TRBJ2-1; no reliable D call. Germline values: CDR1 SGHVS, CDR2 FQNEAQ. The CDR3 extends over 14 amino acids. V gave up 5 bases and J gave up 10 bases, with 18 bases separating them. The CDR3 nucleotides read TGTGCCAGCAGCCCCCGGACCAACCAGGACGAGCAGTTCTTC. Encoded protein: CASSPRTNQDEQFF. Full variable domain (missing parts from reference TRBV7-8 and TRBJ2-1): GAGVSQSPRYKVAKRGQDVALRCDPISGHVSLFWYQQALGQGPEFLTYFQNEAQLDKSGLPSDRFFAERPEGSVSTLKIQRTQQEDSAVYLCASSPRTNQDEQFFGPGTRLTVL.

A few counts support this clonotype. DNA of the CDR3: TGTGCCAGCAGCCGGCCCGGGACAGCTAGTGAAGCTTTCTTT. Its protein is CASSRPGTASEAFF. The J gene is TRBJ1-1, the V gene TRBV3-1; 7 bases align to TRBD1. With V trimmed by 4 bases and J by 7 bases, 9 bases remained unmatched. The germline gives CDR1 LGHDT, CDR2 YNNKEL (reference sequence). This CDR3 has 14 residues. The full variable domain, its missing parts supplied by reference TRBV3-1 and TRBJ1-1, is DTAVSQTPKYLVTQMGNDKSIKCEQNLGHDTMYWYKQDSKKFLKIMFSYNNKELIINETVPNRFSPKSPDKAHLNLHINSLELGDSAVYFCASSRPGTASEAFFGQGTRLTVV.

This sequence joins TRBV18 and TRBJ2-7; D could derive from TRBD1 or TRBD2 (5 bases each). Germline-derived CDR1 and CDR2 are KGHSH and LQKENI. V was trimmed by 1 base and J by 2 bases, leaving 15 bases between them. The CDR3 is made up of 16 amino acids. This CDR3 reads CASSPHGGREPYEQYF. CDR3 bases: TGTGCCAGCTCACCACATGGGGGAAGAGAACCCTACGAGCAGTACTTC.

This clonotype was counted a single time. This sequence joins TRBV6-5 and TRBJ2-2; D possibly uses TRBD1 or TRBD2 (5 bases each). The CDR3 is 14 amino acids. V lost 2 bases and J 4 bases, leaving 8 bases between the germline ends. Germline V CDR1 and CDR2: MNHEY, SVGAGI. The DNA for the CDR3 is TGTGCCAGCAGTTACGGGACCGCCACCGGGGAGCTGTTTTTT. It is translated as CASSYGTATGELFF.